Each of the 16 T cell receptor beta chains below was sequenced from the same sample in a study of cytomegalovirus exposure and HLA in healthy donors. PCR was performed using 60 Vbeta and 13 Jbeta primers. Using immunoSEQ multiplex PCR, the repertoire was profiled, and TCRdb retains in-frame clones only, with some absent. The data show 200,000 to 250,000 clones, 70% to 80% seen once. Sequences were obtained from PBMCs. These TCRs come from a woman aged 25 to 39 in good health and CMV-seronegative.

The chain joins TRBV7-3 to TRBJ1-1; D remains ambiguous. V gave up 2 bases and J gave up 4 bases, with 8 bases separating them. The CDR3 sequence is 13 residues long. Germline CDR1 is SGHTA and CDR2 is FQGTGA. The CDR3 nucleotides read TGTGCCAGCAGCTTATACTCGAGCACTGAAGCTTTCTTT. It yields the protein CASSLYSSTEAFF.

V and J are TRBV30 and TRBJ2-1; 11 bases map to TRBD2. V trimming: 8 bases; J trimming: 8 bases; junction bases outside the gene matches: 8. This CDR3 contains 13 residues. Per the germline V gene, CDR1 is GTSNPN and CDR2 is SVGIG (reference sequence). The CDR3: CAGNSGGADEQFF. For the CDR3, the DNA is TGTGCCGGAAATAGCGGGGGGGCAGATGAGCAGTTCTTC.

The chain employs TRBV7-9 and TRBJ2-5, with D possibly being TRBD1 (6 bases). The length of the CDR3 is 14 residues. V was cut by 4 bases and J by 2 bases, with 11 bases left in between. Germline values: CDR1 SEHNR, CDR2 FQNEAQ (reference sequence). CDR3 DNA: TGTGCCAGCAGCTGGGGGCCGGGGCAAGAGACCCAGTACTTC. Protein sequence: CASSWGPGQETQYF.

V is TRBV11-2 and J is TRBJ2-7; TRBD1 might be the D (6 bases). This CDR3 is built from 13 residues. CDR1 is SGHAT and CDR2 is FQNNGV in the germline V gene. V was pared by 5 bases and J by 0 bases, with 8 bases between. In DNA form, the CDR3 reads TGTGCCAGCAGCCCGACAGGCTCCTACGAGCAGTACTTC. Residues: CASSPTGSYEQYF.

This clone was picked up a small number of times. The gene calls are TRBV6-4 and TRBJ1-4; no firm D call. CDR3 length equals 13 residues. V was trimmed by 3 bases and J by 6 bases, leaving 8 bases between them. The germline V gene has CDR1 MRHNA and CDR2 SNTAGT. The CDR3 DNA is TGTGCCAGCAGTGAAAAGGAGCATGAAAAACTGTTTTTT. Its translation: CASSEKEHEKLFF.

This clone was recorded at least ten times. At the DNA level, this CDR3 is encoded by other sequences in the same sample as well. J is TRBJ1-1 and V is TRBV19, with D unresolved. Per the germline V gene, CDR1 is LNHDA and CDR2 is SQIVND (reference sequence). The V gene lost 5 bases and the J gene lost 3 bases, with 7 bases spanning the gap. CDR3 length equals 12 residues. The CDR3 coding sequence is TGTGCCAGTAGTTACCGGGACACTGAAGCTTTCTTT. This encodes CASSYRDTEAFF.

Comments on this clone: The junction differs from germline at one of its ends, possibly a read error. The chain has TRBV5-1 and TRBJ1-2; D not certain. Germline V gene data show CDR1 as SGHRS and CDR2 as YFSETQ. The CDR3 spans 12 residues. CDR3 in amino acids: CASSLAGDTRSF. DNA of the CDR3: TGCGCCAGCAGCTTGGCCGGTGACACCCGGTCCTTC.

CDR3 in DNA: TGTGCCACCCTACCTGAATACCACCTCCCTGAAGCTTTCTTT. Protein: CATLPEYHLPEAFF. This chain links TRBV6-1 with TRBJ1-1; D remains ambiguous. In germline, CDR1 is MNHNS, CDR2 SASEGT. The CDR3 loop spans 14 amino acids. V was shortened by 10 bases and J by 6 bases, with 21 bases between the two germline ends.

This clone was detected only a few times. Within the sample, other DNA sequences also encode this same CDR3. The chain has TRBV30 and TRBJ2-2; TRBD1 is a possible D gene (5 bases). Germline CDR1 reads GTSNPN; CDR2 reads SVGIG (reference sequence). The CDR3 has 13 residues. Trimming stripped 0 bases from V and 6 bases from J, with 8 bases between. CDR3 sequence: CAWSVQGAGELFF. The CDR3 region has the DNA TGTGCCTGGAGTGTTCAGGGCGCCGGGGAGCTGTTTTTT. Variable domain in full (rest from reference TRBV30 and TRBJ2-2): SQTIHQWPATLVQPVGSPLSLECTVEGTSNPNLYWYRQAAGRGLQLLFYSVGIGQISSEVPQNLSASRPQDRQFILSSKKLLLSDSGFYLCAWSVQGAGELFFGEGSRLTVL.

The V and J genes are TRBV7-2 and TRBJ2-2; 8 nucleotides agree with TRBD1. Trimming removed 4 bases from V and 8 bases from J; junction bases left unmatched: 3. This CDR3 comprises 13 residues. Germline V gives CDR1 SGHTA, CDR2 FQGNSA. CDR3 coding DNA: TGTGCCAGCAGCTCCAGGGGGCTAGGGGAGCTGTTTTTT. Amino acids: CASSSRGLGELFF.

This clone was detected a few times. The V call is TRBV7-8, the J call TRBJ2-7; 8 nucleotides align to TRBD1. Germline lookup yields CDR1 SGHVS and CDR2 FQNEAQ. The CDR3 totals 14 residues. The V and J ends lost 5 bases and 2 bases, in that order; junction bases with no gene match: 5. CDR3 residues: CASSGRDRTYEQYF. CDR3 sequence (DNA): TGTGCCAGCAGCGGCCGGGACAGGACCTACGAGCAGTACTTC.

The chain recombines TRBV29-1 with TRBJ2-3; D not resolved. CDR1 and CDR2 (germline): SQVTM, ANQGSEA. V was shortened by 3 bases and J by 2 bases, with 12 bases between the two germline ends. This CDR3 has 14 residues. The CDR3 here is CSVEAQDHTDTQYF. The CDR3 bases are TGCAGCGTTGAGGCTCAGGATCACACAGATACGCAGTATTTT.

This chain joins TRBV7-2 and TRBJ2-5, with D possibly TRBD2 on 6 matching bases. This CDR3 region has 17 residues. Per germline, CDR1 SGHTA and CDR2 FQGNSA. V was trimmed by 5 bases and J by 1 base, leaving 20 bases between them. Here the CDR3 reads CASSPRALARGQETQYF. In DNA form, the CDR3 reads TGTGCCAGCAGCCCCCGGGCGCTAGCGCGGGGCCAAGAGACCCAGTACTTC.

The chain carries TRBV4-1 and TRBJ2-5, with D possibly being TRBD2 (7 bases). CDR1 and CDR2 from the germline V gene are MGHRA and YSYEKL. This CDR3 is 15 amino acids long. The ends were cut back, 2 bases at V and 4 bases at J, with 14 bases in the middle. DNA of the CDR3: TGCGCCAGCAGCCAACCGGGGGGAGGGGGAGAGACCCAGTACTTC. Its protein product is CASSQPGGGGETQYF.

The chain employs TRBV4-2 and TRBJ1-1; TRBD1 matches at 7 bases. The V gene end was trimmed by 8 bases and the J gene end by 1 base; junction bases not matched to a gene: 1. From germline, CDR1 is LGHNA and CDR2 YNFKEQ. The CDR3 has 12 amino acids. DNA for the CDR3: TGTGCCAGCGAGGGGGCGAACACTGAAGCTTTCTTT. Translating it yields CASEGANTEAFF.

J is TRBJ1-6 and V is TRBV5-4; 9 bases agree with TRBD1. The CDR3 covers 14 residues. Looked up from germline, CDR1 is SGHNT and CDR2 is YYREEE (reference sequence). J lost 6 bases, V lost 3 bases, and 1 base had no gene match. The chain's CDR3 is CASSSDRGNSPLHF. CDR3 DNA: TGTGCCAGCAGCTCGGACAGGGGTAATTCACCCCTCCACTTT.